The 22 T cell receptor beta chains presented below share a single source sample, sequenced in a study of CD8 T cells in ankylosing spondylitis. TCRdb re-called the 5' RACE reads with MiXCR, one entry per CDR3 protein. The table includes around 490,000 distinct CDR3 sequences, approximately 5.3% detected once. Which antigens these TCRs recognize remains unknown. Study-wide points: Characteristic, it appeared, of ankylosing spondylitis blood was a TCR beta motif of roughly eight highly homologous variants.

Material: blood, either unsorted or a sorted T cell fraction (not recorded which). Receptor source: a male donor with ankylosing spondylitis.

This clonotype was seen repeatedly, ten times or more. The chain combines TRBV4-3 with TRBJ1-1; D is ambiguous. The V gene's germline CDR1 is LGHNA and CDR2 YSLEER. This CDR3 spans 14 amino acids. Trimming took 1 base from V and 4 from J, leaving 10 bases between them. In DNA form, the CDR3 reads TGCGCCAGCAGCCAAGTATTGGGATCCACTGAAGCTTTCTTT. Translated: CASSQVLGSTEAFF.

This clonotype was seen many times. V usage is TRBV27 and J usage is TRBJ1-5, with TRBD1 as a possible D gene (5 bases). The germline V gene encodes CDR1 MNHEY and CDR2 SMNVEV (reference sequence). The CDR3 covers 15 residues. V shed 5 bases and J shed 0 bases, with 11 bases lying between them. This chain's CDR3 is CASSPRDNSNQPQHF. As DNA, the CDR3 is TGTGCCAGCAGTCCCAGGGATAATAGCAATCAGCCCCAGCATTTT.

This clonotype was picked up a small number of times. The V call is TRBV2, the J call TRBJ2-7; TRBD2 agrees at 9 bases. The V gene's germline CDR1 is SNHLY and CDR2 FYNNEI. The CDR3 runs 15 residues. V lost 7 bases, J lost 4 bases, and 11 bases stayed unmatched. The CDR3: CASTRLGGGVYEQYF. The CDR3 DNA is TGTGCCAGCACCCGCCTAGGCGGGGGGGTTTACGAGCAGTACTTC. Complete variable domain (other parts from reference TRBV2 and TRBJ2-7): EPEVTQTPSHQVTQMGQEVILRCVPISNHLYFYWYRQILGQKVEFLVSFYNNEISEKSEIFDDQFSVERPDGSNFTLKIRSTKLEDSAMYFCASTRLGGGVYEQYFGPGTRLTVT.

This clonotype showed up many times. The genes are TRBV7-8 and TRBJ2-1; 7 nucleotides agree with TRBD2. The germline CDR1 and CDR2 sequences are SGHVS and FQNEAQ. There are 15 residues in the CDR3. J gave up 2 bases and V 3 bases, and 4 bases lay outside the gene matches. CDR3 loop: CASSFGTTTYNEQFF. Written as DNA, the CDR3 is TGTGCCAGCAGCTTTGGGACTACCACCTACAATGAGCAGTTCTTC.

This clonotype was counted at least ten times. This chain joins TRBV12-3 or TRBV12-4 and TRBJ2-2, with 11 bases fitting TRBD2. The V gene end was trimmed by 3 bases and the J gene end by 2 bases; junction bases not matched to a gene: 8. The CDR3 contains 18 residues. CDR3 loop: CASSLRTSGSLNTGELFF. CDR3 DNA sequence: TGTGCCAGCAGTTTGAGGACTAGCGGGTCCTTAAACACCGGGGAGCTGTTTTTT.

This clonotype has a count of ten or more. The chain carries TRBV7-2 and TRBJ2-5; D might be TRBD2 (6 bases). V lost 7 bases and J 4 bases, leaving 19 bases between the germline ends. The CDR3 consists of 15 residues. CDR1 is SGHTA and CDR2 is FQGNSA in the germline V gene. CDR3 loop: CASIPGLALIETQYF. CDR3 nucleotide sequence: TGTGCCAGCATACCTGGGCTAGCGTTGATAGAGACCCAGTACTTC.

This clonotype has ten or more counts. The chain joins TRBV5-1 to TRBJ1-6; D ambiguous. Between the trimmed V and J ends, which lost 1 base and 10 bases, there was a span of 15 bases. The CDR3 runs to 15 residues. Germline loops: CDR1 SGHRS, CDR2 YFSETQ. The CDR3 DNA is TGCGCCAGCAGCTTGCGACGGGGTAACGAGTCACCCCTCCACTTT. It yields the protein CASSLRRGNESPLHF.

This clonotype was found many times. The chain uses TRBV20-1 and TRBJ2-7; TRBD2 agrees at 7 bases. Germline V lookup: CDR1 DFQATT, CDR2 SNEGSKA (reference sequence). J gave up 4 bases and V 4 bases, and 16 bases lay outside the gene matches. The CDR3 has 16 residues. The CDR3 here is CSANDGPGLSSYEQYF. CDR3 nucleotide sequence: TGCAGTGCTAACGACGGACCGGGACTATCCAGTTACGAGCAGTACTTC.

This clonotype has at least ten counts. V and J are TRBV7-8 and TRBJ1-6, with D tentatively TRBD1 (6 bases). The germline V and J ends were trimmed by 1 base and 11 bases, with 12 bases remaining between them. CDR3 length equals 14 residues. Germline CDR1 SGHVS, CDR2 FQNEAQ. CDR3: CASSLGQAQTPLHF. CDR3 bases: TGTGCCAGCAGCTTAGGACAGGCCCAGACACCCCTCCACTTT.

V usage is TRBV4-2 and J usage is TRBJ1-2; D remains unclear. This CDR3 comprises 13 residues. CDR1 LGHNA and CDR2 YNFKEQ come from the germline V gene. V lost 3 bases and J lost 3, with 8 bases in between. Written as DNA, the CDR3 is TGTGCCAGCAGCCATGGGCTAGACTATGGCTACACCTTC. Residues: CASSHGLDYGYTF.

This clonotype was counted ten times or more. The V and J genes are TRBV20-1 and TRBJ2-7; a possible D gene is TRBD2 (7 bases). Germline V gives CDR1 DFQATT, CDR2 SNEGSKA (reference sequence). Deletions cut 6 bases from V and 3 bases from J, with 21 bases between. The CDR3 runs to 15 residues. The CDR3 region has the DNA TGCAGTGCCCCTTACACGAGGGGGGGGGACTACGAGCAGTACTTC. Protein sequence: CSAPYTRGGDYEQYF.

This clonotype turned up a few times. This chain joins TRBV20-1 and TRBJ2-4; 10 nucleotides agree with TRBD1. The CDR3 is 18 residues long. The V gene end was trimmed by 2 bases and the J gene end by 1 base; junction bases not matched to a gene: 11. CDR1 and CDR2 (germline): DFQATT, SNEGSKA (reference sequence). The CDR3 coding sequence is TGCAGTGCTAGAAACCCCGGGACAGGGGATGGTGCCAAAAACATTCAGTACTTC. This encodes CSARNPGTGDGAKNIQYF.

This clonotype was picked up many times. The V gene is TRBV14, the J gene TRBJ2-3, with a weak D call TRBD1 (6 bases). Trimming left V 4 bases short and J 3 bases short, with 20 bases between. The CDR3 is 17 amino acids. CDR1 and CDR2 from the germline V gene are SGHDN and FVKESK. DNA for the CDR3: TGTGCCAGCAGCCGGAATCCCGGGACACATAGGACAGATACGCAGTATTTT. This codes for CASSRNPGTHRTDTQYF. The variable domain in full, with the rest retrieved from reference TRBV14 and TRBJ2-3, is EAGVTQFPSHSVIEKGQTVTLRCDPISGHDNLYWYRRVMGKEIKFLLHFVKESKQDESGMPNNRFLAERTGGTYSTLKVQPAELEDSGVYFCASSRNPGTHRTDTQYFGPGTRLTVL.

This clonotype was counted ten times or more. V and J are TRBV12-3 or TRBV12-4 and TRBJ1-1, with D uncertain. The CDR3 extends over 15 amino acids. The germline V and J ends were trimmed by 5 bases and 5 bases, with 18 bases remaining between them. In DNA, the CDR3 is TGTGCCAGCAGTCAAACCCCACCCGGAGGTACTGAAGCTTTCTTT. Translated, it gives CASSQTPPGGTEAFF.

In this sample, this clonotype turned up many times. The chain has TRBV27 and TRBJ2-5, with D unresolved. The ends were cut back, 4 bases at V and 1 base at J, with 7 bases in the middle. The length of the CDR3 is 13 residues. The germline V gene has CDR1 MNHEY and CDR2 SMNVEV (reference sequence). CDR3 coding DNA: TGTGCCAGCAGTTCCCTCTCCCAAGAGACCCAGTACTTC. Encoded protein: CASSSLSQETQYF.

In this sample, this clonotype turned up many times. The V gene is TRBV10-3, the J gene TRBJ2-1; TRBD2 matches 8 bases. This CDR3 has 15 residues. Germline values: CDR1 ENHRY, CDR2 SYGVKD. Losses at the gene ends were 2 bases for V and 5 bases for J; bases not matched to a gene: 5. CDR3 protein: CAISETSGSHNEQFF. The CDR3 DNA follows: TGTGCCATCAGTGAGACCAGCGGGAGCCACAATGAGCAGTTCTTC.

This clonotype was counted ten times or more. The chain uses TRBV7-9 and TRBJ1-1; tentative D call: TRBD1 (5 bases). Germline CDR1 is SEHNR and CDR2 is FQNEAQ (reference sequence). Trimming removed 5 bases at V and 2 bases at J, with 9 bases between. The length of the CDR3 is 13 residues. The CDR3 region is CASSQRDNTEAFF. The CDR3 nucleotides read TGTGCCAGCAGCCAGCGGGACAACACTGAAGCTTTCTTT. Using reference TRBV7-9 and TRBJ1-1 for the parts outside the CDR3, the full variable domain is DTGVSQNPRHKITKRGQNVTFRCDPISEHNRLYWYRQTLGQGPEFLTYFQNEAQLEKSRLLSDRFSAERPKGSFSTLEIQRTEQGDSAMYLCASSQRDNTEAFFGQGTRLTVV.

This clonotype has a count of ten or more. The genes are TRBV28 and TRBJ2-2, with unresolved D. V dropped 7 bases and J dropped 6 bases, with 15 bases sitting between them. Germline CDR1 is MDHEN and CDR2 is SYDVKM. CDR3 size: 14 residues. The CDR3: CASNSGWRAGELFF. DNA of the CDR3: TGTGCCAGCAACTCAGGATGGAGAGCCGGGGAGCTGTTTTTT. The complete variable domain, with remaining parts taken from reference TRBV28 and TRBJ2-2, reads DVKVTQSSRYLVKRTGEKVFLECVQDMDHENMFWYRQDPGLGLRLIYFSYDVKMKEKGDIPEGYSVSREKKERFSLILESASTNQTSMYLCASNSGWRAGELFFGEGSRLTVL.

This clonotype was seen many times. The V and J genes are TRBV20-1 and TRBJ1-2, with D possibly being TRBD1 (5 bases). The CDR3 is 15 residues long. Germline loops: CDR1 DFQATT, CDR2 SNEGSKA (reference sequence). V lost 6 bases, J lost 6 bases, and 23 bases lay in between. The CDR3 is CSAITDGTYLNGYTF. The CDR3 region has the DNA TGCAGTGCAATTACAGACGGGACTTATCTAAATGGCTACACCTTC.

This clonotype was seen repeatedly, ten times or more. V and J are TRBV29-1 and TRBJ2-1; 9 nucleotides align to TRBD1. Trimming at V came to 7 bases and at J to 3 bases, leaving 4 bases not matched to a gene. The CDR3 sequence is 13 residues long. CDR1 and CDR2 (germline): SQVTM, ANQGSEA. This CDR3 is CSAPDRGYNEQFF. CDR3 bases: TGCAGCGCACCGGACAGGGGCTACAATGAGCAGTTCTTC.

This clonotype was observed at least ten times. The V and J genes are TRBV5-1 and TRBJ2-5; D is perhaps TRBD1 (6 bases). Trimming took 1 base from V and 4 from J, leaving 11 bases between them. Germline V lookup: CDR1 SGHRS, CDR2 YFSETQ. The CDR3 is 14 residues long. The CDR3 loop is CASSLSFRGETQYF. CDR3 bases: TGCGCCAGCAGCTTGTCGTTCAGGGGAGAGACCCAGTACTTC.

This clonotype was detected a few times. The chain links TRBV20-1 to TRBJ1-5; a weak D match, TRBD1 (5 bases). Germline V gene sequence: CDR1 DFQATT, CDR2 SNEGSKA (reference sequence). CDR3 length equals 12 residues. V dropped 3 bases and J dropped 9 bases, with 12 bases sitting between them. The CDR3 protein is CSARGLEGPQHF. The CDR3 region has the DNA TGCAGTGCTAGGGGGCTAGAAGGGCCCCAGCATTTT.